This T cell receptor beta chain was obtained from a study of radiation and T cells in renal cell carcinoma. Study-wide results and caveats: Dominant CDR3 motifs were more common in irradiated tumors than controls. Top tumor clonotypes rose in blood 2 weeks post-radiation, then contracted.

Treatment denoted: 15 Gy SBRT to primary tumor, nephrectomy 4 weeks later. Nephrectomy followed 15 Gy stereotactic body radiation by 4 weeks. Clear cell pathology was present in this patient's renal cell carcinoma. The CDR3 sequence is 18 residues long. V dropped 0 bases and J dropped 0; count of bases not matched to a gene: 7. The germline gives CDR1 LNHDA, CDR2 SQIVND (reference sequence). On this clone itself: The antigen remains undetermined.

Generated by immunoSEQ multiplex PCR, the TCRdb table keeps only in-frame clones and is missing some. Of about 20,000 clones in the sample, just over 60% were seen once. Sequenced material: tumor tissue, taken from a patient whose treatment included radiotherapy and nephrectomy. This rearrangement joins TRBV19 to TRBJ2-1; 8 nucleotides line up with TRBD1. The sequence was obtained from a woman in her seventies with renal cell carcinoma. CDR3 nucleotides: TGTGCCAGTAGTATAGAAAGGACAGGGTCGAGCTCCTACAATGAGCAGTTCTTC. Translating it yields CASSIERTGSSSYNEQFF.